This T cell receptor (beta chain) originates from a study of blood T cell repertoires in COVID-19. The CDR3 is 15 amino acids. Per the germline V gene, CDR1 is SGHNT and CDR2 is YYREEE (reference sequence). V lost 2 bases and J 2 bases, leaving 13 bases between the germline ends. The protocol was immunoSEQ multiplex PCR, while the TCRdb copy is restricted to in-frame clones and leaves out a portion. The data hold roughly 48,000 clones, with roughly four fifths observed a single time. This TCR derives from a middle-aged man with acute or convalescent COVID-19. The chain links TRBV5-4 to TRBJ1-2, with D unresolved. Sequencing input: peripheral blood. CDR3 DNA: TGTGCCAGCAGCTTACCCCCGGGATCAAACTATGGCTACACCTTC. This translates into CASSLPPGSNYGYTF. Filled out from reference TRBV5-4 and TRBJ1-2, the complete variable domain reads ETGVTQSPTHLIKTRGQQVTLRCSSQSGHNTVSWYQQALGQGPQFIFQYYREEENGRGNFPPRFSGLQFPNYSSELNVNALELDDSALYLCASSLPPGSNYGYTFGSGTRLTVV.